These T cell receptor beta chains were read from a single sample in a study of blood T cells in healthy people across ages. One entry per CDR3 protein, called by TCRdb with MiXCR from the 5' RACE reads. The sample yields some 750,000 distinct CDR3 sequences, approximately 22% seen once. Sequencing was performed on blood. All receptors come from a man between 65 and 79 years old in good health. Each CDR3 is given with its conserved first and last residue. Fields, in order: CDR3 length, D gene, V gene, CDR3 protein. A D gene is named only where the DNA matches it firmly.

length: 15
D: NA
V: TRBV6-2/TRBV6-3
CDR3: CASSRWTDPNEKLFF

length: 15
D: TRBD1
V: TRBV12-3/TRBV12-4
CDR3: CASSSSDRAYYGYTF

length: 19
D: TRBD1
V: TRBV19
CDR3: CASSSANPVNRGEGNTIYF

length: 14
D: NA
V: TRBV3-1
CDR3: CASSQRDSASPLHF

length: 14
D: NA
V: TRBV18
CDR3: CASSLSTGIGEQFF

length: 14
D: TRBD2
V: TRBV6-2/TRBV6-3
CDR3: CASRPGLATYEQYF

length: 12
D: NA
V: TRBV20-1
CDR3: CSAKQGIYEQYF

length: 12
D: NA
V: TRBV12-3/TRBV12-4
CDR3: CASSSVAYGYTF

length: 18
D: NA
V: TRBV10-1
CDR3: CASSGFRGSLQWEETQYF

length: 15
D: NA
V: TRBV12-3/TRBV12-4
CDR3: CASSLVRGQNTEAFF

length: 16
D: TRBD2
V: TRBV10-3
CDR3: CAISESVGGRGNIQYF

length: 15
D: NA
V: TRBV20-1
CDR3: CSARAGAERNTEAFF

length: 11
D: NA
V: TRBV20-1
CDR3: CSARDEAAQYF

length: 15
D: TRBD1
V: TRBV7-9
CDR3: CASSFYRQGQETQYF

length: 16
D: TRBD2
V: TRBV5-1
CDR3: CASSPGLAGGYNEQFF

length: 12
D: NA
V: TRBV2
CDR3: CASIGRVDGYTF

length: 13
D: NA
V: TRBV6-4
CDR3: CASSDSEVGGYTF

length: 13
D: NA
V: TRBV7-9
CDR3: CASSQRANEKLFF

length: 14
D: NA
V: TRBV3-1
CDR3: CASSHLGQGDTQYF

length: 14
D: NA
V: TRBV12-3/TRBV12-4
CDR3: CASSLGTYRNEQFF

length: 16
D: NA
V: TRBV7-2
CDR3: CANSLAGGQGKDTQYF

length: 12
D: NA
V: TRBV25-1
CDR3: CASSVGGNTIYF

length: 13
D: NA
V: TRBV10-3
CDR3: CAISQGGTDTQYF

length: 14
D: NA
V: TRBV9
CDR3: CASSATARNEKLFF

length: 13
D: NA
V: TRBV7-2
CDR3: CASSLTGIDTQYF

length: 16
D: TRBD1
V: TRBV14
CDR3: CASSLIGQGDLYGYTF

length: 17
D: TRBD1
V: TRBV27
CDR3: CASSYPSRGGWADTQYF

length: 14
D: TRBD1
V: TRBV6-6
CDR3: CASTDGAGGEKLFF

length: 16
D: TRBD1
V: TRBV7-8
CDR3: CASSKTGQRSSYEQYF

length: 15
D: NA
V: TRBV15
CDR3: CATSRPIGRHNEQFF

length: 16
D: NA
V: TRBV12-3/TRBV12-4
CDR3: CASSLGYAGPFRTQYF

length: 15
D: NA
V: TRBV2
CDR3: CASTRDDVYTDTQYF

length: 15
D: NA
V: TRBV20-1
CDR3: CSARVGTSSGNTIYF

length: 14
D: NA
V: TRBV5-1
CDR3: CASSPAVGGTEAFF

length: 14
D: TRBD2
V: TRBV12-3/TRBV12-4
CDR3: CASREGLHAGELFF

length: 13
D: NA
V: TRBV7-6
CDR3: CASSLVSKDEQYF

length: 15
D: TRBD1
V: TRBV6-5
CDR3: CASSYRGTGQTEAFF

length: 14
D: TRBD1
V: TRBV2
CDR3: CASSADRVGQPQHF

length: 15
D: NA
V: TRBV4-1
CDR3: CASSQAGTINTEAFF

length: 15
D: NA
V: TRBV5-1
CDR3: CASSLNTQTGNTIYF

length: 16
D: NA
V: TRBV5-1
CDR3: CASSLDVDLSYNEQFF

length: 12
D: NA
V: TRBV6-6
CDR3: CASSYSAGEAFF

length: 15
D: NA
V: TRBV19
CDR3: CASSMGGTVQETQYF

length: 14
D: NA
V: TRBV7-9
CDR3: CASRAQGATDTQYF

length: 15
D: NA
V: TRBV4-3
CDR3: CASSQVGSGPEKLFF

length: 15
D: NA
V: TRBV5-1
CDR3: CASSLEFGVQETQYF

length: 16
D: NA
V: TRBV5-1
CDR3: CASSPGDKTRRETQYF

length: 15
D: TRBD1
V: TRBV20-1
CDR3: CSASSPGQGIYEQYF

length: 13
D: NA
V: TRBV9
CDR3: CASSVGQGYEQFF

length: 14
D: NA
V: TRBV6-2/TRBV6-3
CDR3: CASRRSSYNSPLHF

length: 15
D: NA
V: TRBV15
CDR3: CATSRDVNSYNEQFF

length: 15
D: TRBD2
V: TRBV6-2/TRBV6-3
CDR3: CASSYSSGRIPTQYF

length: 16
D: TRBD2
V: TRBV5-1
CDR3: CASSLGTSNLKGEQFF

length: 15
D: TRBD1
V: TRBV24-1
CDR3: CATSESGTGAYEQYF